This T cell receptor beta chain was captured in a study of T cells in Graves' hyperthyroidism and ophthalmopathy. RNA transcripts were the template for amplifying TCR beta CDR3 regions. TCR CDR3 regions were first amplified by RT-PCR with HTBI primers. MiXCR, applied by TCRdb to the multiplex PCR reads, yields one record per CDR3 protein. The data contain over 650,000 distinct CDR3 sequences, 16% of them singletons. Patients having uncontrolled infection, another autoimmune disease, pregnancy or lactation were not included. Trimming pared 10 bases from V and 0 bases from J, leaving 15 bases between. The germline V gene has CDR1 KGHSH and CDR2 LQKENI. This CDR3 is built from 15 residues.

The specimen was blood. The chain is built from TRBV18 and TRBJ2-2; D is perhaps TRBD1 (6 bases). The TCR originated in a man aged 18 to 35 with Graves' hyperthyroidism. CDR3 in DNA: TGTGCCACTACGGACAGACATACGAACACCGGGGAGCTGTTTTTT. Its protein product is CATTDRHTNTGELFF.